The sequence of this T cell receptor (beta chain) was determined in a study of blood T cell repertoires in COVID-19. Clones were read by immunoSEQ multiplex PCR, and TCRdb kept only the in-frame ones, dropping some. The sample has a few hundred thousand clones, around nine tenths seen once; the top ten hold approximately 5.3%. Trimming took off 2 bases at V and 10 bases at J, with 14 bases between the two ends. CDR1 is GTSNPN and CDR2 is SVGIG in the germline V gene (reference sequence). The CDR3 totals 12 residues. This TCR was recovered from a woman in her twenties or thirties who had recovered from COVID-19. The sequencing input was PBMCs or T cells enriched from blood (not recorded which). This rearrangement joins TRBV30 to TRBJ1-1; D unclear. The CDR3 DNA follows: TGTGCCTGGAGTAACCAGAGGGCTGGAGCTTTCTTT. Its protein product is CAWSNQRAGAFF. The full variable domain, with the rest looked up from reference TRBV30 and TRBJ1-1, is SQTIHQWPATLVQPVGSPLSLECTVEGTSNPNLYWYRQAAGRGLQLLFYSVGIGQISSEVPQNLSASRPQDRQFILSSKKLLLSDSGFYLCAWSNQRAGAFFGQGTRLTVV.